A single sample gave rise to the 17 T cell receptor beta chains below, sequenced in a study of blood T cells in healthy people across ages. A sample-barcoded 5' primer and a J-beta primer mix were used in a second PCR of roughly 7 to 12 cycles. A single record per CDR3 protein comes from TCRdb applying MiXCR to the 5' RACE reads. The data hold 780,000 or so distinct CDR3 sequences, with around half observed a single time. The sequenced material came from blood. The receptors were gathered from a man older than 75 in good health.

The CDR3 DNA reads TGCAGCGTTGAATACAATGAGCAGTTCTTC. This gives the protein CSVEYNEQFF. The chain joins TRBV29-1 to TRBJ2-1, with no clear D. V was trimmed by 2 bases and J by 4 bases, leaving 0 bases between them. This CDR3 has 10 residues. Germline CDR1 is SQVTM and CDR2 is ANQGSEA.

The chain links TRBV7-9 to TRBJ2-3; 11 bases map to TRBD2. V trimming: 4 bases; J trimming: 14 bases; junction bases outside the gene matches: 14. Germline lookup yields CDR1 SEHNR and CDR2 FQNEAQ (reference sequence). The CDR3 is made up of 15 amino acids. Here the CDR3 reads CASSSLAGAPRYAYF. The CDR3 bases are TGTGCCAGCAGCTCACTAGCGGGAGCCCCCAGATACGCGTATTTT. The full variable domain, with the rest looked up from reference TRBV7-9 and TRBJ2-3, is DTGVSQNPRHKITKRGQNVTFRCDPISEHNRLYWYRQTLGQGPEFLTYFQNEAQLEKSRLLSDRFSAERPKGSFSTLEIQRTEQGDSAMYLCASSSLAGAPRYAYFGPGTRLTVL.

The sample holds a few counts of this clonotype. The CDR3 loop reads CASSLVTSVDQETQYF. CDR3 DNA sequence: TGTGCCAGCAGCTTAGTCACTAGCGTAGACCAAGAGACCCAGTACTTC. The chain recombines TRBV11-2 with TRBJ2-5; 7 bases are a match to TRBD2. V was pared by 1 base and J by 0 bases, with 5 bases of the junction left unmatched. The CDR3 contains 16 residues. Germline CDR1 reads SGHAT; CDR2 reads FQNNGV.

The chain employs TRBV9 and TRBJ2-7; 11 nucleotides align to TRBD1. Germline-derived CDR1 and CDR2 are SGDLS and YYNGEE. The length of the CDR3 is 15 residues. The V segment lost 0 bases and the J segment 7 bases; nucleotides outside the gene matches: 6. CDR3 protein: CASSVGEGQGEEQYF. The CDR3 bases are TGTGCCAGCAGCGTAGGGGAGGGACAGGGGGAAGAGCAGTACTTC. The variable domain in full, completed from reference TRBV9 and TRBJ2-7, reads DSGVTQTPKHLITATGQRVTLRCSPRSGDLSVYWYQQSLDQGLQFLIQYYNGEERAKGNILERFSAQQFPDLHSELNLSSLELGDSALYFCASSVGEGQGEEQYFGPGTRLTVT.

V usage is TRBV6-6 and J usage is TRBJ1-1; D is unresolved. The germline gives CDR1 MNHNY, CDR2 SVGAGI (reference sequence). V lost 7 bases to trimming and J lost 4 bases, with 10 bases between them. This CDR3 has 12 amino acids. This chain's CDR3 is CASNLEATEAFF. CDR3 nucleotide sequence: TGTGCCAGCAATCTTGAAGCCACTGAAGCTTTCTTT.

The chain links TRBV4-1 to TRBJ2-7; unclear D gene. Germline lookup yields CDR1 MGHRA and CDR2 YSYEKL. The V gene lost 2 bases and the J gene lost 2 bases, with 10 bases spanning the gap. This CDR3 has 14 residues. In DNA, the CDR3 is TGCGCCAGCAGCCAACCGACACCAGCCTACGAGCAGTACTTC. It specifies CASSQPTPAYEQYF.

This clonotype was observed a few times. This chain links TRBV7-6 with TRBJ1-2; 7 bases map to TRBD1. The germline CDR1 and CDR2 sequences are SGHVS and FNYEAQ. There are 16 residues in the CDR3. The V segment lost 6 bases and the J segment 5 bases; nucleotides outside the gene matches: 15. DNA for the CDR3: TGTGCCAGCAGTCACCTTTTTAGGGGGCCAAGTTATGGCTACACCTTC. Protein sequence: CASSHLFRGPSYGYTF.

This clonotype was recorded only once. This chain joins TRBV20-1 and TRBJ2-3; perhaps TRBD2 as D (5 bases). This CDR3 has 14 residues. Germline V gene lookup returns CDR1 DFQATT and CDR2 SNEGSKA (reference sequence). V was shortened by 6 bases and J by 1 base, with 14 bases between the two germline ends. In DNA form, the CDR3 reads TGCAGTGCGGTATCCTGGCGGGGCACAGATACGCAGTATTTT. It specifies CSAVSWRGTDTQYF.

This clonotype was found a few times. The chain carries TRBV25-1 and TRBJ1-6; D ambiguous. Germline CDR1 MGHDK, CDR2 SYGVNS. The CDR3 consists of 14 residues. The V and J ends lost 6 bases and 7 bases respectively, with 13 bases between them. DNA for the CDR3: TGTGCCAGCAGCGTGACTGTTTCAAATTCACCCCTCCACTTT. Protein product: CASSVTVSNSPLHF.

This clonotype has a handful of counts. CDR3 protein: CSVSDRGPYEQYF. CDR3 DNA: TGCAGCGTTTCGGACAGGGGGCCCTACGAGCAGTACTTC. The rearrangement joins TRBV29-1 to TRBJ2-7, with 11 bases fitting TRBD1. The CDR3 consists of 13 residues. Trimming cost V 5 bases and J 2 bases; bases outside gene matches: 2. Germline CDR1 SQVTM, CDR2 ANQGSEA.

The genes are TRBV7-9 and TRBJ2-4; D possibly corresponds to TRBD2 (6 bases). The J call may be wrong; the DNA end is better matched by TRBJ2-7. The CDR3 length is 16 residues. Per the germline V gene, CDR1 is SEHNR and CDR2 is FQNEAQ (reference sequence). DNA of the CDR3: TGTGCCAGCAGCTTAGGGAGGGGCCCCCAAAACTACGAGCAGTACTTC. Encoded protein: CASSLGRGPQNYEQYF.

The CDR3: CASSPWDRNYEQYF. CDR3 coding DNA: TGTGCCAGCAGCCCATGGGACAGGAACTACGAGCAGTACTTC. The chain employs TRBV3-1 and TRBJ2-7; TRBD1 matches 8 bases. The CDR3 covers 14 residues. Per germline, CDR1 LGHDT and CDR2 YNNKEL (reference sequence). V lost 4 bases, J lost 3 bases, and 5 bases stayed unmatched.

In its sample, this clonotype was seen a few times. The chain has TRBV12-3 or TRBV12-4 and TRBJ2-3, with D uncertain. This CDR3 comprises 14 residues. V was shortened by 3 bases and J by 14 bases, with 21 bases between the two germline ends. This CDR3 reads CASSFVGSHRYAYF. As DNA, the CDR3 is TGTGCCAGCAGTTTTGTGGGGTCTCACAGATACGCGTATTTT.

The genes are TRBV10-3 and TRBJ2-4; D might be TRBD2 (6 bases). The DNA end is more similar to TRBJ2-7, so the J call may be wrong. Germline V gives CDR1 ENHRY, CDR2 SYGVKD. The CDR3 contains 13 residues. CDR3 sequence: CAIISGYSNEQYF. The DNA of the CDR3 is TGTGCCATCATTAGCGGATACTCTAACGAGCAGTACTTC.

This clonotype has just one count. This chain connects TRBV15 to TRBJ2-1, with TRBD2 identical over 10 bases. The CDR3 extends over 15 amino acids. Germline CDR1 reads LNHNV; CDR2 reads YYDKDF (reference sequence). V lost 5 bases and J lost 5; bases outside the gene matches: 6. The CDR3: CATSRRTSGNNEQFF. CDR3 nucleotide sequence: TGTGCCACCAGCCGCCGGACTAGCGGAAACAATGAGCAGTTCTTC. Filled out from reference TRBV15 and TRBJ2-1, the complete variable domain reads DAMVIQNPRYQVTQFGKPVTLSCSQTLNHNVMYWYQQKSSQAPKLLFHYYDKDFNNEADTPDNFQSRRPNTSFCFLDIRSPGLGDTAMYLCATSRRTSGNNEQFFGPGTRLTVL.

This chain connects TRBV6-5 to TRBJ2-4; 9 nucleotides line up with TRBD2. The CDR3 is made up of 15 amino acids. Germline V gene lookup returns CDR1 MNHEY and CDR2 SVGAGI. The ends lost 2 bases at V and 5 bases at J; junction bases unmatched: 4. CDR3 loop: CASSYETSGQNIQYF. In DNA, the CDR3 is TGTGCCAGCAGTTACGAGACTAGCGGTCAAAACATTCAGTACTTC.

This rearrangement joins TRBV2 to TRBJ2-5, with D uncertain. The DNA end is a closer match to TRBJ2-7, so the J assignment may be wrong. This CDR3 has 14 residues. The germline CDR1 and CDR2 sequences are SNHLY and FYNNEI. The CDR3 spells CASRRRSNTYEQYF. The CDR3 DNA follows: TGTGCCAGCAGGAGGAGATCGAACACCTACGAGCAGTACTTC.